These 17 T cell receptor beta chains were all obtained from the same sample, sequenced in a study of T-cell reconstitution after alpha-beta-depleted transplantation in children. This sample's TCRbeta library carried unique molecular identifier barcodes. MiXCR was run by TCRdb on the PCR reads, yielding one entry per CDR3 protein. Of fewer than 700,000 distinct CDR3 sequences detected, more than 20% appear once; the ten largest clones hold 14%. The sample consisted of PBMCs, mostly from graft donor cells, taken 360 days after TCRalphabeta/CD19-depleted stem cell transplant. These receptors came from a boy less than two years old who had a stem cell transplant for acute myeloid leukemia, so the T cells may come from the graft donor.

This clonotype was recorded many times. The chain carries TRBV7-6 and TRBJ1-2; a possible D gene is TRBD1 (6 bases). Trimming left V 0 bases short and J 2 bases short, with 25 bases between. Germline V gives CDR1 SGHVS, CDR2 FNYEAQ. CDR3 length: 20 amino acids. For the CDR3, the DNA is TGTGCCAGCAGCTTAGCGCCGACCTCCTACAGGGAGGGGGGAAACTATGGCTACACCTTC. Amino acids: CASSLAPTSYREGGNYGYTF.

This clonotype turned up a few times. V gene TRBV10-3 combines with J gene TRBJ2-3; D call uncertain. The CDR3 runs 11 residues. V lost 6 bases, J lost 3 bases, and 4 bases lay in between. Germline assignment: CDR1 ENHRY and CDR2 SYGVKD. CDR3 sequence (DNA): TGTGCCATCAGGCTAACAGATACGCAGTATTTT. Its translation: CAIRLTDTQYF.

The chain couples TRBV18 to TRBJ2-7; D is uncertain. Germline assignment: CDR1 KGHSH and CDR2 LQKENI. V was cut by 6 bases and J by 5 bases, with 11 bases left in between. This CDR3 contains 12 residues. Written as DNA, the CDR3 is TGTGCCAGCTCTCAGACTGCGGACGAGCAGTACGTC. Translation gives CASSQTADEQYV.

This chain connects TRBV20-1 to TRBJ2-5; D may be TRBD2 (6 bases). This CDR3 has 14 amino acids. The germline gives CDR1 DFQATT, CDR2 SNEGSKA (reference sequence). Trimming shortened V by 6 bases and J by 3 bases, and 17 bases separated the two germline ends. This CDR3 is CSAQLGLLKETQYF. The CDR3 DNA reads TGCAGTGCCCAGTTGGGACTTCTAAAAGAGACCCAGTACTTC.

This clonotype occurred many times. This sequence joins TRBV7-9 and TRBJ2-3, with 9 nucleotides matching TRBD2. After removal of 5 bases from V and 2 bases from J, the junction contained 11 bases not matched to a gene. Looked up from germline, CDR1 is SEHNR and CDR2 is FQNEAQ (reference sequence). The length of the CDR3 is 17 residues. As DNA, the CDR3 is TGTGCCAGCAGCCCCTTCCCACTAGCGGGTTCCACAGATACGCAGTATTTT. It yields the protein CASSPFPLAGSTDTQYF.

This sequence joins TRBV5-1 and TRBJ2-2; the match to TRBD1 covers 10 bases. V shed 4 bases and J 2 bases; nucleotides not matched to a gene: 5. Per germline, CDR1 SGHRS and CDR2 YFSETQ. CDR3 size: 16 residues. CDR3 residues: CASSVGQGGNTGELFF. CDR3 bases: TGCGCCAGCAGCGTTGGACAGGGGGGCAACACCGGGGAGCTGTTTTTT.

This clonotype was observed a few times. This chain links TRBV20-1 with TRBJ1-3, with TRBD1 matching 9 bases. The CDR3 is 14 amino acids. V lost 6 bases, J lost 5 bases, and 8 bases stayed unmatched. The germline CDR1 and CDR2 sequences are DFQATT and SNEGSKA (reference sequence). The CDR3 reads CSARMTGGRNTIYF. CDR3 DNA sequence: TGCAGTGCGAGAATGACAGGGGGAAGAAACACCATATATTTT.

The rearrangement links TRBV6-1 to TRBJ2-7; D ambiguous. This CDR3 comprises 13 residues. Germline values: CDR1 MNHNS, CDR2 SASEGT. Trimming left V 6 bases short and J 6 bases short, with 15 bases between. CDR3 loop: CASRTPAVSEQYF. CDR3 coding DNA: TGTGCCAGCAGAACCCCCGCGGTGAGCGAGCAGTACTTC.

In its sample, this clonotype was seen a few times. The chain has TRBV13 and TRBJ2-3; the match to TRBD2 covers 15 bases. The trim removed 2 bases at V and 1 base at J, leaving 4 bases unmatched. This CDR3 comprises 18 residues. CDR1 is PRHDT, CDR2 FYEKMQ, per germline (reference sequence). This chain's CDR3 is CASSLRTSGGGGTDTQYF. The DNA of the CDR3 is TGTGCCAGCAGCTTACGGACTAGCGGGGGGGGCGGCACAGATACGCAGTATTTT.

This clonotype was seen many times. The chain carries TRBV7-2 and TRBJ2-7, with D hard to call. Germline V gene data show CDR1 as SGHTA and CDR2 as FQGNSA. V gave up 4 bases and J gave up 3 bases, with 4 bases separating them. The CDR3 extends over 11 amino acids. The chain's CDR3 is CASSSNYEQYF. CDR3 bases: TGTGCCAGCAGCTCAAACTACGAGCAGTACTTC.

This chain joins TRBV11-1 and TRBJ2-1, with TRBD2 matching over 9 bases. Trimming cost V 1 base and J 7 bases; bases outside gene matches: 11. CDR1 and CDR2 from the germline V gene are SGHAT and FQDESV (reference sequence). There are 17 residues in the CDR3. DNA of the CDR3: TGTGCCAGCAGCTTAGTTGGCGGGGGGGCCCTAGAGAATGAGCAGTTCTTC. This codes for CASSLVGGGALENEQFF.

This clonotype showed up just a few times. The chain employs TRBV20-1 and TRBJ1-5; tentative D call: TRBD1 (5 bases). V was trimmed by 0 bases and J by 4 bases, leaving 16 bases between them. The CDR3 length is 16 residues. CDR1 is DFQATT, CDR2 SNEGSKA, per germline (reference sequence). The CDR3 loop is CSARDWGRGVNQPQHF. DNA of the CDR3: TGCAGTGCTAGAGATTGGGGACGGGGGGTAAATCAGCCCCAGCATTTT.

The rearrangement joins TRBV7-8 to TRBJ2-5; D is perhaps TRBD1 (5 bases). V gave up 6 bases and J gave up 1 base, with 15 bases separating them. This CDR3 has 15 amino acids. Per the germline V gene, CDR1 is SGHVS and CDR2 is FQNEAQ. The CDR3 loop reads CASRPGWGLQETQYF. The CDR3 nucleotides are TGTGCCAGCAGGCCTGGATGGGGCCTCCAAGAGACCCAGTACTTC.

The rearrangement uses TRBV6-5 and TRBJ2-3; no definite D call. This CDR3 spans 14 amino acids. Trimming stripped 6 bases from V and 0 bases from J, with 10 bases between. Per germline, CDR1 MNHEY and CDR2 SVGAGI. CDR3 bases: TGTGCCAGCAGACCCAGCCCCAGCACAGATACGCAGTATTTT. Its protein is CASRPSPSTDTQYF.

This clonotype was counted a few times. V is TRBV15 and J is TRBJ2-7; 10 bases line up with TRBD1. Germline values: CDR1 LNHNV, CDR2 YYDKDF (reference sequence). V trimming: 4 bases; J trimming: 3 bases; junction bases outside the gene matches: 3. This CDR3 comprises 14 residues. The CDR3 protein is CATSTRDRGYEQYV. The CDR3 DNA reads as TGTGCCACCAGCACCCGGGACAGGGGCTACGAGCAGTACGTC.

The rearrangement uses TRBV7-2 and TRBJ2-5, with D tentatively TRBD2 (7 bases). V lost 4 bases to trimming and J lost 4 bases, with 19 bases between them. The germline V gene has CDR1 SGHTA and CDR2 FQGNSA. This CDR3 contains 16 residues. The CDR3, as DNA: TGTGCCAGCAGCTACTCTCGGGGGGCTAGAGGAGAGACCCAGTACTTC. It yields the protein CASSYSRGARGETQYF. The full variable domain, with the rest looked up from reference TRBV7-2 and TRBJ2-5, is GAGVSQSPSNKVTEKGKDVELRCDPISGHTALYWYRQSLGQGLEFLIYFQGNSAPDKSGLPSDRFSAERTGGSVSTLTIQRTQQEDSAVYLCASSYSRGARGETQYFGPGTRLLVL.

This clonotype came up a few times. The CDR3 bases are TGTGCCAGCAGTTACGGGGAGGGATCTCAGCCCCAGCATTTT. Protein: CASSYGEGSQPQHF. The chain has TRBV6-5 and TRBJ1-5; no firm D call. This CDR3 region has 14 residues. Germline V gene data show CDR1 as MNHEY and CDR2 as SVGAGI. V was trimmed by 2 bases and J by 6 bases, leaving 11 bases between them.